This note documents a single TCR beta chain sequence. This entry comes from a study of blood T cell repertoires in COVID-19. Overall study context: The cDNA or gDNA used as material had been derived from T cells, B-cell-depleted T cells, or PBMCs.

The CDR3 length is 15 residues. Germline trimming cut 5 bases from V and 8 bases from J; bases unmatched to any gene: 8. Germline assignment: CDR1 LNHDA and CDR2 SQIVND (reference sequence). Repertoires were generated with immunoSEQ multiplex PCR, while TCRdb's copy carries only in-frame clones and drops some. The table shows about 170,000 clones, with around four fifths occurring only once. This clonotype originated in a woman in her 70s who had recovered from COVID-19. The chain is built from TRBV19 and TRBJ2-1, with 11 bases lining up with TRBD2. The material sequenced was peripheral blood. In nucleotides, the CDR3 is TGTGCCAGTAGTCCCCTAGCGGGAGGCGGGGATGAGCAGTTCTTC. It specifies CASSPLAGGGDEQFF.